The text below deals with one T cell receptor (beta chain). Its antigen is not known. The sample is drawn from a study of post-analysis software for immune sequencing data. Looking at the study overall: The study covered relapsing-remitting, secondary progressive and progressive-relapsing courses of multiple sclerosis. The study's findings and limits: Normalized Chao1 diversity in multiple sclerosis patients fell significantly below that of controls.

TCR beta libraries were prepared from cDNA with unique molecular identifiers. TCRdb itself ran the PCR reads through MiXCR, one entry per CDR3 protein. The sample consists of over 150,000 distinct CDR3 sequences, approximately 35% of them appearing once. This clonotype originated in a girl aged 10 to 17 with multiple sclerosis. The source was blood, collected after autologous hematopoietic stem cell transplantation.

The CDR3 DNA is TGCAGTGTTCCCAATCGGGACAGCGACATGAACACTGAAGCTTTCTTT. As protein: CSVPNRDSDMNTEAFF. The rearrangement joins TRBV20-1 to TRBJ1-1; 7 bases fit TRBD1. Germline-derived CDR1 and CDR2 are DFQATT and SNEGSKA (reference sequence). V lost 7 bases to trimming and J lost 0 bases; unmatched junction nucleotides: 14. CDR3 length: 16 residues.